This paragraph reports one T cell receptor (beta chain). Its antigen is still unknown. A single heparinised draw of approximately 100 mL on average was taken per donor. A CD45RO/CCR7/CD25/CD127/CD95/CD27 panel sorted naive, central memory, regulatory and stem cell-like memory CD4+ cells. This sample stems from a study of beta chain features in type 1 diabetes. Study background: All samples yielded 107,917,701 examined sorted cells. Findings of the study overall: All four CD4+ subsets of Type 1 diabetes patients contained TCRB CDR3s that were moderately but significantly shorter.

The CDR3 runs 13 residues. Per germline, CDR1 SQVTM and CDR2 ANQGSEA. Trimming at V came to 6 bases and at J to 2 bases, leaving 5 bases not matched to a gene. What was sequenced were expressed TCRB transcripts, since all of the isolated RNA had been reverse transcribed. Sequencing was performed with immunoSEQ multiplex PCR; in TCRdb, only in-frame clones are kept and a portion is missing. The data show roughly 450,000 clones, roughly 14% seen once. The sequenced sample was naive CD4+ T cells from blood. This TCR was recovered from a man under 40 in good health. The chain is built from TRBV29-1 and TRBJ1-1, with TRBD1 matching 8 bases. The CDR3 reads CSVVAGGNTEAFF. CDR3 nucleotides: TGCAGCGTCGTGGCAGGGGGCAACACTGAAGCTTTCTTT.